The rows below give T cell receptor beta chains drawn from one sample of a study of blood T cell repertoires in COVID-19. Here immunoSEQ multiplex PCR was the method, and the copy in TCRdb shows in-frame clones only, minus some. Among 200,000 to 300,000 clones listed, about 91% were seen once. Input material: PBMCs or T cells enriched from blood (not recorded which). These receptors all stem from a woman in her 40s with acute COVID-19. The CDR3 runs from the conserved cysteine through the conserved F or W. A D gene is named only where the DNA matches it firmly. Clone size is shown for a subset of rows, as once, few, many or a class of expanded clone.

CASSLGSGDTGELFF	TGTGCCAGCAGCTTAGGGAGCGGGGACACCGGGGAGCTGTTTTTT	TRBV7-9	TRBJ2-2	TRBD2	.
CASSRRLAGHYEQYF	TGTGCCAGCAGCAGGCGACTAGCGGGTCACTACGAGCAGTACTTC	TRBV5-8	TRBJ2-7	TRBD2	.
CASSVGGLNTIYF	TGTGCCAGCAGCGTAGGGGGACTAAACACCATATATTTT	TRBV9	TRBJ1-3	.	.
CASRLDGSSSWQPQHF	TGCGCCAGCAGATTGGACGGGAGCTCTTCGTGGCAGCCCCAGCATTTT	TRBV5-1	TRBJ1-5	.	.
CASYFEWAGGYEQYF	TGTGCCAGCTATTTCGAGTGGGCGGGAGGCTACGAGCAGTACTTC	TRBV2	TRBJ2-7	TRBD2	.
CASSRYNQPQHF	TGTGCCAGTAGCAGATACAATCAGCCCCAGCATTTT	TRBV19	TRBJ1-5	.	.
CASSWSQQGASGNTIYF	TGCGCCAGCAGCTGGTCCCAACAGGGGGCGTCTGGAAACACCATATATTTT	TRBV5-1	TRBJ1-3	TRBD1	.
CASSLGVMAEYTDTQYF	TGTGCCAGCAGCTTAGGGGTAATGGCGGAGTACACAGATACGCAGTATTTT	TRBV11-3	TRBJ2-3	.	.
CASSPTGGAETGNEQFF	TGCGCCAGCAGCCCCACGGGGGGGGCGGAGACGGGTAATGAGCAGTTCTTC	TRBV5-1	TRBJ2-1	TRBD2	.
CASSIAGGYEQYF	TGTGCCAGTAGTATAGCAGGAGGCTACGAGCAGTACTTC	TRBV19	TRBJ2-7	.	.
CASSPTAYEQYF	TGTGCCAGCAGCCCAACGGCCTACGAGCAGTACTTC	TRBV7-9	TRBJ2-7	.	once
CACQLEGGSQETQYF	TGTGCCTGCCAGCTGGAAGGGGGCAGCCAAGAGACCCAGTACTTC	TRBV28	TRBJ2-5	TRBD1	.
CASRTPMFGYTF	TGTGCCAGCAGAACTCCTATGTTTGGCTACACCTTC	TRBV28	TRBJ1-2	.	.
CASSSVAGGYNEQFF	TGTGCCAGCAGCTCCGTCGCGGGAGGCTACAATGAGCAGTTCTTC	TRBV11-3	TRBJ2-1	TRBD2	once
CASSRWEASTEAFF	TGTGCCAGCAGCCGGTGGGAGGCGAGCACTGAAGCTTTCTTT	TRBV11-3	TRBJ1-1	.	.
CASSYRDRGPETQYF	TGTGCCAGCAGTTACAGGGACAGGGGGCCGGAGACCCAGTACTTC	TRBV27	TRBJ2-5	TRBD1	.
CASSLLSQGAQPQHF	TGTGCCAGCAGTTTACTCTCCCAGGGGGCTCAGCCCCAGCATTTT	TRBV28	TRBJ1-5	TRBD1	.
CASNDRDYNEQFF	TGTGCCAGCAACGACCGGGACTACAATGAGCAGTTCTTC	TRBV7-2	TRBJ2-1	.	.
CAISEPGTGGGSPLHF	TGTGCCATCAGTGAACCGGGGACAGGGGGAGGTTCACCCCTCCACTTT	TRBV10-3	TRBJ1-6	TRBD1	.
CASREGGGRNNQPQHF	TGTGCCAGCAGAGAGGGAGGGGGTAGAAACAATCAGCCCCAGCATTTT	TRBV2	TRBJ1-5	.	.
CASSYSSGFTDTQYF	TGTGCCAGCAGTTATTCTAGCGGATTCACAGATACGCAGTATTTT	TRBV6-5	TRBJ2-3	TRBD2	.
CASSRTGKENTIYF	TGTGCCAGCAGCCGGACAGGGAAGGAAAACACCATATATTTT	TRBV3-1/TRBV3-2	TRBJ1-3	TRBD1	.
CSLDPTVSGNEQFF	TGCAGCTTGGACCCTACGGTTTCAGGGAATGAGCAGTTCTTC	TRBV29-1	TRBJ2-1	.	.
CASSAGGLVSGNEQFF	TGTGCCAGCAGCGCTGGGGGACTCGTAAGTGGAAATGAGCAGTTCTTC	TRBV7-3	TRBJ2-1	.	.
CASTLTVNTEAFF	TGTGCCAGCACCTTGACAGTGAACACTGAAGCTTTCTTT	TRBV2	TRBJ1-1	.	.
CASSSRRNRDEQYF	TGTGCCAGCAGTAGCCGCCGGAACAGGGACGAGCAGTACTTC	TRBV27	TRBJ2-7	.	.
CATSDLGGVSTDTQYF	TGTGCCACCAGTGATTTAGGCGGCGTAAGCACAGATACGCAGTATTTT	TRBV24-1	TRBJ2-3	.	.
CASSTGDGYTEAFF	TGTGCCAGCAGCACGGGAGACGGTTACACTGAAGCTTTCTTT	TRBV5-4	TRBJ1-1	.	.
CASSYSGWNTEAFF	TGTGCCAGCAGTTACTCCGGGTGGAACACTGAAGCTTTCTTT	TRBV6-5	TRBJ1-1	.	.
CASSLGLAGKNEQFF	TGTGCTAGCAGCCTGGGACTAGCGGGGAAGAATGAGCAGTTCTTC	TRBV7-7	TRBJ2-1	TRBD2	.
CATSDPDRNYGYTF	TGTGCCACCAGTGATCCCGACAGGAACTATGGCTACACCTTC	TRBV24-1	TRBJ1-2	.	.
CASSGRTGSSYNSPLHF	TGTGCCAGCAGTGGTAGGACAGGGAGCTCCTATAATTCACCCCTCCACTTT	TRBV6-1	TRBJ1-6	TRBD1	.
CASSRVAGDSEQYF	TGTGCCAGCTCCCGGGTAGCGGGAGACAGCGAGCAGTACTTC	TRBV18	TRBJ2-7	TRBD2	once
CASSQSGRGFHIQYF	TGTGCCAGCAGCCAAAGCGGGAGGGGATTCCACATTCAGTACTTC	TRBV3-1/TRBV3-2	TRBJ2-4	TRBD2	few
CASASTGVGDTEAFF	TGTGCCAGTGCCTCGACAGGGGTAGGGGACACTGAAGCTTTCTTT	TRBV28	TRBJ1-1	TRBD1	.
CASSPILAGSYEQYF	TGTGCCAGCAGTCCTATACTAGCGGGTTCCTACGAGCAGTACTTC	TRBV28	TRBJ2-7	TRBD2	.
CASSQGAGSSYNEQFF	TGTGCCAGCAGCCAAGGTGCCGGGAGCTCCTACAATGAGCAGTTCTTC	TRBV14	TRBJ2-1	.	.
CASSRLAGGPINEQFF	TGTGCCAGCAGCAGACTAGCGGGAGGGCCAATCAATGAGCAGTTCTTC	TRBV5-4	TRBJ2-1	TRBD2	.
CASIGPDLETQYF	TGTGCCAGCATTGGGCCTGACCTGGAGACCCAGTACTTC	TRBV12-3/TRBV12-4	TRBJ2-5	.	.
CASSLPVNTGELFF	TGTGCCAGCAGCTTACCAGTTAACACCGGGGAGCTGTTTTTT	TRBV13	TRBJ2-2	.	.
CASSLGGRRDTEAFF	TGTGCCAGCAGCTTGGGGGGGCGGCGGGACACTGAAGCTTTCTTT	TRBV5-4	TRBJ1-1	.	.
CASSPGEANEQFF	TGTGCCAGCTCACCAGGGGAGGCGAATGAGCAGTTCTTC	TRBV18	TRBJ2-1	.	.
CASSWTGGAYGYTF	TGCGCCAGCAGCTGGACAGGGGGCGCCTATGGCTACACCTTC	TRBV5-1	TRBJ1-2	TRBD1	.
CASSERQAGVSSGYTF	TGTGCCAGCAGTGAACGTCAGGCAGGGGTGTCGAGTGGCTACACCTTC	TRBV2	TRBJ1-2	.	.
CASSLGFSGSGYTF	TGTGCCAGCAGCTTAGGTTTTTCAGGGTCGGGCTACACCTTC	TRBV11-2	TRBJ1-2	.	.
CASNARDRECYGYTF	TGTGCCAGCAACGCCCGGGACAGGGAATGCTATGGCTACACCTTC	TRBV6-4	TRBJ1-2	TRBD1	.
CATSTPNFGQVEAFF	TGTGCCACCAGCACGCCAAACTTTGGGCAGGTTGAAGCTTTCTTT	TRBV15	TRBJ1-1	.	.
CASSGGQFEKLFF	TGTGCCAGCAGCGGCGGACAATTTGAAAAACTGTTTTTT	TRBV5-6	TRBJ1-4	.	.